The 14 T cell receptor beta chains below come from one sample, sequenced in a study of OX40 agonist ivuxolimab in advanced cancers. Sequencing was performed with immunoSEQ multiplex PCR; in TCRdb, only in-frame clones are kept and a portion is missing. Of 55,000 to 80,000 clones listed, roughly four fifths are singletons. This specimen was CD4+ or CD8+ T cells sorted from blood, taken in a trial of the OX40 agonist ivuxolimab. The receptors originated from an adult with an advanced solid tumor such as melanoma, head and neck, liver or kidney cancer.

The CDR3 DNA reads TGTGCCAGCAGCGTAGATAAAGGGGGCCGTTGGGGAGATACGCAGTATTTT. Translation gives CASSVDKGGRWGDTQYF. The rearrangement joins TRBV9 to TRBJ2-3; TRBD1 matches at 7 bases. Germline CDR1 and CDR2: SGDLS and YYNGEE. The CDR3 contains 17 residues. V lost 0 bases, J lost 5 bases, and 12 bases stayed unmatched.

As DNA, the CDR3 is TGCGCCAGCAGCTTCACTAGCGGGGTCGTTGAGCAGTTCTTC. Its protein is CASSFTSGVVEQFF. The V call is TRBV5-1, the J call TRBJ2-1; the match to TRBD2 covers 10 bases. Trimming removed 2 bases from V and 9 bases from J; junction bases left unmatched: 5. The CDR3 runs to 14 residues. The germline CDR1 and CDR2 sequences are SGHRS and YFSETQ.

The chain recombines TRBV28 with TRBJ1-2; no clear D gene. This CDR3 contains 15 residues. V was clipped by 5 bases and J by 8 bases, with 21 bases between them. Germline-derived CDR1 and CDR2 are MDHEN and SYDVKM. The CDR3 DNA follows: TGTGCCAGCAGTGCTCACCGCGGTCCCAGTACGGGCTACACCTTC. Its protein product is CASSAHRGPSTGYTF.

CDR3 sequence reads: CASSRGTGNYGYTF. The CDR3 DNA reads as TGTGCCAGCAGCCGAGGGACAGGGAACTATGGCTACACCTTC. The chain employs TRBV5-4 and TRBJ1-2; 9 nucleotides agree with TRBD1. Per the germline V gene, CDR1 is SGHNT and CDR2 is YYREEE (reference sequence). This CDR3 has 14 residues. The ends lost 4 bases at V and 2 bases at J; junction bases unmatched: 3.

The J gene is TRBJ1-2, the V gene TRBV19, with 8 nucleotides matching TRBD1. Trimming took 2 bases from V and 6 from J; bases not matched to a gene: 14. The CDR3 totals 17 residues. Germline V gene data show CDR1 as LNHDA and CDR2 as SQIVND (reference sequence). The chain's CDR3 is CASSISFPPQGANGYTF. The CDR3 DNA reads TGTGCCAGTAGTATAAGCTTTCCCCCCCAGGGGGCGAATGGCTACACCTTC.

The genes are TRBV4-2 and TRBJ2-7, with 9 bases lining up with TRBD1. Germline trimming cut 0 bases from V and 3 bases from J; bases unmatched to any gene: 6. There are 16 residues in the CDR3. Germline V gene lookup returns CDR1 LGHNA and CDR2 YNFKEQ. The CDR3 spells CASSQDRLDRGYEQYF. The CDR3 nucleotides read TGTGCCAGCAGCCAAGATCGTCTGGACAGGGGCTACGAGCAGTACTTC.

The J gene is TRBJ2-7, the V gene TRBV7-9, with D perhaps matching TRBD2 (5 bases). This CDR3 is built from 16 residues. Germline CDR1 reads SEHNR; CDR2 reads FQNEAQ (reference sequence). V lost 4 bases to trimming and J lost 2 bases, with 18 bases between them. CDR3 loop: CASSSKVAAGPYEQYF. The DNA for the CDR3 is TGTGCCAGCAGCTCCAAGGTCGCCGCGGGCCCCTACGAGCAGTACTTC. Using reference TRBV7-9 and TRBJ2-7 for the parts outside the CDR3, the full variable domain is DTGVSQNPRHKITKRGQNVTFRCDPISEHNRLYWYRQTLGQGPEFLTYFQNEAQLEKSRLLSDRFSAERPKGSFSTLEIQRTEQGDSAMYLCASSSKVAAGPYEQYFGPGTRLTVT.

This clone has just one count. The chain employs TRBV18 and TRBJ2-1; 9 positions agree with TRBD2. This CDR3 is built from 21 residues. V shed 3 bases and J 0 bases; nucleotides not matched to a gene: 18. From germline, CDR1 is KGHSH and CDR2 LQKENI. CDR3 region: CASSPGTPVTSGLSSYNEQFF. In DNA, the CDR3 is TGTGCCAGCTCACCGGGGACCCCGGTAACTAGCGGGCTGAGCTCCTACAATGAGCAGTTCTTC.

The V call is TRBV9, the J call TRBJ2-1, with D perhaps assigned TRBD1 or TRBD2 (5 bases each). The germline V gene has CDR1 SGDLS and CDR2 YYNGEE. This CDR3 comprises 20 residues. Trimming removed 2 bases from V and 0 bases from J, with 24 bases in between. The CDR3, as DNA: TGTGCCAGCAGCGTGTCCTTGGGGCTAGCCGGAACACTCTCCTACAATGAGCAGTTCTTC. The encoded protein is CASSVSLGLAGTLSYNEQFF.

Only a few counts were recorded for this clone. The chain joins TRBV6-5 to TRBJ1-6; a possible D gene is TRBD1 (5 bases). Germline assignment: CDR1 MNHEY and CDR2 SVGAGI. Trimming removed 11 bases at V and 0 bases at J, with 11 bases between. This CDR3 spans 14 amino acids. This chain's CDR3 is CASVGGSYNSPLHF. DNA of the CDR3: TGTGCCTCGGTCGGGGGCTCCTATAATTCACCCCTCCACTTT.

V is TRBV7-8 and J is TRBJ2-5, with D unclear. The CDR3 is made up of 11 amino acids. V shed 0 bases and J shed 5 bases, with 1 base lying between them. Germline-derived CDR1 and CDR2 are SGHVS and FQNEAQ. The CDR3 is CASSLAETQYF. CDR3 nucleotide sequence: TGTGCCAGCAGCTTAGCGGAGACCCAGTACTTC.

This clone was counted once. The chain couples TRBV25-1 to TRBJ1-5; weak D call: TRBD1 (5 bases). V lost 6 bases to trimming and J lost 4 bases, with 13 bases between them. This CDR3 has 14 amino acids. Germline V gene lookup returns CDR1 MGHDK and CDR2 SYGVNS. CDR3 DNA: TGTGCCAGCAGGCCTCCTGGGGGGAATCAGCCCCAGCATTTT. Encoded protein: CASRPPGGNQPQHF.

V and J are TRBV7-9 and TRBJ1-5; D gene unclear. V lost 1 base and J lost 11, with 9 bases in between. The CDR3 spans 12 residues. Per germline, CDR1 SEHNR and CDR2 FQNEAQ (reference sequence). This chain's CDR3 is CASSLGPRAQHF. CDR3 DNA sequence: TGTGCCAGCAGCTTAGGTCCCCGGGCCCAGCATTTT. Full variable domain (missing parts from reference TRBV7-9 and TRBJ1-5): DTGVSQNPRHKITKRGQNVTFRCDPISEHNRLYWYRQTLGQGPEFLTYFQNEAQLEKSRLLSDRFSAERPKGSFSTLEIQRTEQGDSAMYLCASSLGPRAQHFGDGTRLSIL.

The V call is TRBV28, the J call TRBJ1-1; D perhaps matches TRBD1 (6 bases). The CDR3 is 15 residues long. Germline V gene lookup returns CDR1 MDHEN and CDR2 SYDVKM. Trimming stripped 5 bases from V and 4 bases from J, with 17 bases between. CDR3 sequence (DNA): TGTGCCAGCAGTAGGGGGGACTCACGCGGCACTGAAGCTTTCTTT. As protein: CASSRGDSRGTEAFF. Using reference TRBV28 and TRBJ1-1 for the parts outside the CDR3, the full variable domain is DVKVTQSSRYLVKRTGEKVFLECVQDMDHENMFWYRQDPGLGLRLIYFSYDVKMKEKGDIPEGYSVSREKKERFSLILESASTNQTSMYLCASSRGDSRGTEAFFGQGTRLTVV.